This entry concerns a single T cell receptor (beta chain). Trimming took off 1 base at V and 5 bases at J, with 13 bases between the two ends. The CDR3 has 15 amino acids. Looked up from germline, CDR1 is SGHDT and CDR2 is YYEEEE. This record comes from a study of technical replicates of blood from a handful of donors. Assay used: immunoSEQ multiplex PCR; TCRdb lists only in-frame clones, some missing. Found here are fewer than 75,000 clones, approximately 90% of them singletons; the top ten hold approximately 4.4%. The chain carries TRBV5-6 and TRBJ1-5, with D possibly matching TRBD1 (5 bases). The receptor was isolated from a human donor in good health. Some clones in this sample may be carry-over from other donors' samples. What was sequenced was PBMCs. This CDR3 is CASSLSGSQDQPQHF. CDR3 nucleotide sequence: TGTGCCAGCAGCTTGTCAGGGTCGCAAGATCAGCCCCAGCATTTT.